This T cell receptor (beta chain) derives from a study of blood T cell repertoires in COVID-19 (dated by TCRdb to 2018 to 2020). General notes on the study: Samples from collaborators originated in the United States, Italy and Spain and spanned both the acute and convalescent phases of COVID-19. The samples were drawn from two sources: the first 160 participants of the ongoing ImmuneRACE study, and 1,000 to 1,500 subjects contributed by 6 global collaborators. Sample metadata almost always included a de-identified subject ID, COVID-19 status, age in years and sex. The material from the prospective study consisted of cDNA or gDNA derived from T cells, B-cell-depleted T cells, or PBMCs. The repertoires were released in a freely available public database meant as a resource for research on the immune response to SARS-CoV-2. Where HLA class I and class II types were available, the types were taken from metadata supplied by the sample provider, not from assay-based typing. The dataset comprised deeply sampled blood TCRbeta repertoires from subjects exposed to, actively infected with, or recovered from COVID-19.

Enrolling through a virtual design, the prospective study's participants ranged in age from roughly 18 to 100 years and lived across roughly 23 United States geographic areas. Cohort assignment in the prospective study relied on participant-reported clinical history from a screening survey and a study questionnaire. In the prospective study, mobile phlebotomists collected whole blood, serum and a nasopharyngeal or oropharyngeal swab from each participant. Prospective study participants could optionally give additional blood draws and questionnaires over a roughly two-month period. Before DNA extraction, prospective study blood samples were shipped either frozen or at room temperature. Sequences DFQATT (CDR1) and SNEGSKA (CDR2) are obtained from the germline V gene (reference sequence). V and J are truncated by 3 bases and 15 bases respectively, leaving an intervening sequence of 15 bases. The CDR3 contains 11 residues, cysteine and phenylalanine counted. Only CDR3 DNA remains: 33 bases, in frame from the first base.

In regard to this clone: The specificity of this receptor is unknown. No base quality information exists; no much larger clone differs at one position.

Points the paper makes about the study in general: The amount of clinical and demographic metadata varied by source and participant and was provided uncurated.

TCRbeta CDR3 regions were amplified from genomic DNA by means of the immunoSEQ Assay, a bias-controlled multiplex PCR. The study's processing was this. Nucleated cell counts per sample were estimated from amplification of reference gene primers within the assay. To quantify the absolute abundance of each unique TCRbeta CDR3 rearrangement, sequence reads were collapsed and filtered. For each sample, productive Simpson clonality was calculated by taking the square root of Simpson's diversity index across productive rearrangements. The clones in this table, taken by TCRdb from immuneACCESS, are in-frame only. Not every clone is retained; where verified, under half of the shortfall comes from an unresolved V gene, and the cause of the rest is unknown. That table is the source of V, J and clone size, and D and trimming were worked out from the DNA. The sample data list roughly 260,000 clones, and about 85% of these were observed just once. The top ten hold roughly 6% of the sample.

Source material: PBMCs or T cells enriched from blood (not recorded which). This chain is built from TRBV20-1 and TRBJ2-1; the D gene assignment is ambiguous. This receptor was identified in a woman aged 25 to 45 with acute COVID-19. The DNA sequence is TGCAGTGCTAGTGTATCGGCGGTCCGGTTCTTC. This yields the protein CSASVSAVRFF.